The 26 T cell receptor beta chains reported below all come from one sample, sequenced in a study of beta chain features in type 1 diabetes. Expressed TCRB transcripts were sequenced, since all the RNA that had been isolated was reverse transcribed. TCRdb keeps only in-frame clones here, not all; method: immunoSEQ multiplex PCR. This sample has about 180,000 clones; about 13% occur once, and the top ten carry about 0.66%. The sequenced sample was central memory CD4+ T cells from blood. These receptors all come from a young woman in good health.

The chain combines TRBV6-1 with TRBJ1-5; D is possibly TRBD1 (6 bases). The CDR3 is 15 residues long. The V gene's germline CDR1 is MNHNS and CDR2 SASEGT. The V and J ends lost 8 bases and 0 bases respectively, with 14 bases between them. The CDR3 region is CASGKTGSSNQPQHF. CDR3 nucleotides: TGTGCCAGCGGGAAGACAGGATCTAGCAATCAGCCCCAGCATTTT.

This clone was picked up a small number of times. A junction end diverges from the germline sequence, so it may reflect a read error. The V call is TRBV5-4, the J call TRBJ2-3, with 7 bases that match TRBD1. The CDR3 contains 12 residues. Germline V CDR1 and CDR2: SGHNT, YYREEE (reference sequence). The CDR3 coding sequence is TGTGCCAGCAGCCCGGGACAGACAGGACTGCATTTT. As protein: CASSPGQTGLHF.

This clone was observed many times. This chain uses TRBV28 with TRBJ2-3, with TRBD1 matching over 7 bases. CDR1 and CDR2 (germline): MDHEN, SYDVKM. This CDR3 contains 14 residues. V shed 3 bases, J shed 5 bases, and the junction held 5 bases outside the gene matches. The CDR3 region has the DNA TGTGCCAGCAGTTTGAGGGGGCTTAGAGATACGCAGTATTTT. Its protein product is CASSLRGLRDTQYF.

This clone was picked up a small number of times. The chain is built from TRBV25-1 and TRBJ2-7, with 11 positions matching TRBD1. V gave up 3 bases and J gave up 1 base; unmatched junction bases: 5. Germline V gives CDR1 MGHDK, CDR2 SYGVNS. The CDR3 has 16 residues. Written as DNA, the CDR3 is TGTGCCAGCAGTGATCCCGGACAGGGGGCATCCTACGAGCAGTACTTC. Translation: CASSDPGQGASYEQYF.

The chain carries TRBV9 and TRBJ2-7; 9 nucleotides line up with TRBD2. V lost 0 bases and J lost 7; bases outside the gene matches: 11. The CDR3 sequence is 16 residues long. CDR1 SGDLS and CDR2 YYNGEE come from the germline V gene. The CDR3 sequence: CASSVARAGGLGEQYF. The DNA of the CDR3 is TGTGCCAGCAGCGTAGCTCGGGCGGGAGGGCTGGGGGAGCAGTACTTC.

This clone was counted a single time. The chain links TRBV6-5 to TRBJ2-3; D might be TRBD2 (5 bases). Germline V gene sequence: CDR1 MNHEY, CDR2 SVGAGI. This CDR3 region has 15 residues. V lost 7 bases to trimming and J lost 2 bases, with 16 bases between them. The CDR3 DNA follows: TGTGCCAGCACCCAACCGGGGTCCTCCACAGATACGCAGTATTTT. It encodes CASTQPGSSTDTQYF.

The V gene is TRBV7-9, the J gene TRBJ2-3; D gene ambiguous. Germline CDR1 is SEHNR and CDR2 is FQNEAQ (reference sequence). The CDR3 is 13 residues long. The V end was cut by 2 bases, the J end by 2 bases, with 5 bases between. The CDR3 coding sequence is TGTGCCAGCAGCTTAAAGCACACAGATACGCAGTATTTT. Translation: CASSLKHTDTQYF.

V gene TRBV9 combines with J gene TRBJ2-4; 11 nucleotides agree with TRBD2. Losses at the gene ends were 4 bases for V and 6 bases for J; bases not matched to a gene: 3. The length of the CDR3 is 14 residues. Looked up from germline, CDR1 is SGDLS and CDR2 is YYNGEE. Here the CDR3 DNA reads TGTGCCAGCAGCACCGGACTAGCGGGAAACATTCAGTACTTC. Translating it yields CASSTGLAGNIQYF.

This clone appeared a few times. The chain has TRBV19 and TRBJ2-5; no firm D call. Germline V gene data show CDR1 as LNHDA and CDR2 as SQIVND (reference sequence). The CDR3 consists of 13 residues. V was cut by 3 bases and J by 2 bases, with 7 bases left in between. The CDR3 DNA is TGTGCCAGTAGTATGCAGGTACAAGAGACCCAGTACTTC. It yields the protein CASSMQVQETQYF.

This clone was counted between two and nine times. The chain carries TRBV4-1 and TRBJ1-1; D ambiguous. The germline V gene has CDR1 MGHRA and CDR2 YSYEKL. Trimming cost V 1 base and J 2 bases, with 11 bases left between them. This CDR3 has 15 residues. The DNA for the CDR3 is TGCGCCAGCAGCCAAGTTCCCAGAACAAACACTGAAGCTTTCTTT. This encodes CASSQVPRTNTEAFF.

This clone showed up just a few times. The V and J genes are TRBV28 and TRBJ2-7; TRBD1 might be the D (7 bases). Between the trimmed V and J ends, which lost 7 bases and 4 bases, there was a span of 14 bases. Germline assignment: CDR1 MDHEN and CDR2 SYDVKM. The CDR3 has 13 amino acids. CDR3 sequence (DNA): TGTGCCAGCAACGGCAGGGGGGTATACGAGCAGTACTTC. Protein: CASNGRGVYEQYF.

The rearrangement links TRBV28 to TRBJ2-2; 9 bases line up with TRBD2. Trimming at V came to 8 bases and at J to 2 bases, leaving 9 bases not matched to a gene. Looked up from germline, CDR1 is MDHEN and CDR2 is SYDVKM. The CDR3 totals 16 residues. This CDR3 reads CASGGGAHLNTGELFF. CDR3 sequence (DNA): TGTGCCAGCGGCGGGGGGGCGCATCTTAACACCGGGGAGCTGTTTTTT.

This clone was recorded a few times. The V and J genes are TRBV5-1 and TRBJ1-2; TRBD1 matches at 10 bases. CDR3 length: 15 residues. Germline V lookup: CDR1 SGHRS, CDR2 YFSETQ. Unmatched junction bases numbered 3, after V lost 0 bases and J lost 4 bases. CDR3 loop: CASSLATGGSYGYTF. In DNA, the CDR3 is TGCGCCAGCAGCTTGGCGACAGGGGGCTCCTATGGCTACACCTTC.

This clone turned up a few times. The CDR3 protein is CAGSRGPVYEQYF. CDR3 DNA sequence: TGTGCCGGTAGCAGGGGGCCCGTGTACGAGCAGTACTTC. The chain carries TRBV28 and TRBJ2-7, with 8 bases that match TRBD1. V was clipped by 11 bases and J by 4 bases; unmatched bases: 10. Per germline, CDR1 MDHEN and CDR2 SYDVKM. This CDR3 is built from 13 residues.

The CDR3, as DNA: TGTGCCAGCAGCGTAGATCCTTCCGGGGCCAACGTCCTGACTTTC. This gives the protein CASSVDPSGANVLTF. This chain connects TRBV9 to TRBJ2-6; D uncertain. V lost 0 bases and J 4 bases, leaving 8 bases between the germline ends. There are 15 residues in the CDR3. CDR1 is SGDLS, CDR2 YYNGEE, per germline. Looking up the rest from reference TRBV9 and TRBJ2-6 gives the full variable domain: DSGVTQTPKHLITATGQRVTLRCSPRSGDLSVYWYQQSLDQGLQFLIQYYNGEERAKGNILERFSAQQFPDLHSELNLSSLELGDSALYFCASSVDPSGANVLTFGAGSRLTVL.

The J gene is TRBJ2-6, the V gene TRBV21-1; the DNA was not compared with TRBD1, the D call given in the table. TRBV21-1 is a listed pseudogene. The CDR3 consists of 14 residues. The DNA for the CDR3 is TGTGCCAGCAGCAATTCGGACAGGTACTCCGTCCTGACTTTC. It encodes CASSNSDRYSVLTF.

Remarks on this clone: Since a much larger clone is just one base distant, this may be a read error. This chain links TRBV13 with TRBJ2-1; D uncertain. Deletions cut 6 bases from V and 4 bases from J, with 7 bases between. The CDR3 length is 12 residues. CDR1 and CDR2 from the germline V gene are PRHDT and FYEKMQ (reference sequence). Here the CDR3 DNA reads TGTGCCAGCAGGGCACAGTACAATGAGCAGTTCTTC. Amino acids: CASRAQYNEQFF.

This clone has more than one count but fewer than ten. The chain uses TRBV28 and TRBJ1-1; TRBD1 agrees at 8 bases. The CDR3 runs 14 residues. The V and J ends lost 5 bases and 5 bases, in that order; junction bases with no gene match: 7. Germline V gives CDR1 MDHEN, CDR2 SYDVKM. Written as DNA, the CDR3 is TGTGCCAGCAGTCCCGGGACAGGACTTACTGAAGCTTTCTTT. Its translation is CASSPGTGLTEAFF.

The chain links TRBV19 to TRBJ2-1, with D perhaps matching TRBD2 (5 bases). V lost 1 base to trimming and J lost 12 bases, with 16 bases between them. The CDR3 covers 14 residues. The germline gives CDR1 LNHDA, CDR2 SQIVND (reference sequence). The chain's CDR3 is CASSIGGSGPPQFF. The CDR3 DNA follows: TGTGCCAGTAGTATAGGAGGGTCTGGTCCACCGCAGTTCTTC.

The chain carries TRBV7-3 and TRBJ1-2; D possibly corresponds to TRBD1 (5 bases). Germline V gives CDR1 SGHTA, CDR2 FQGTGA. The CDR3 length is 13 residues. V shed 2 bases and J shed 8 bases, with 12 bases lying between them. The CDR3 protein is CASSLQGVDGYTF. DNA of the CDR3: TGTGCCAGCAGCTTACAAGGGGTCGACGGCTACACCTTC.

This clone was counted between two and nine times. The chain couples TRBV4-3 to TRBJ1-2; D is undetermined. The CDR3 sequence is 12 residues long. Trimming took 4 bases from V and 5 from J, leaving 8 bases between them. CDR1 LGHNA and CDR2 YSLEER come from the germline V gene. Here the CDR3 DNA reads TGCGCCAGCAGCCGCGGAGCTTATGGCTACACCTTC. Translation: CASSRGAYGYTF.

The V gene is TRBV4-3, the J gene TRBJ2-3, with a weak D call TRBD1 (6 bases). In germline, CDR1 is LGHNA, CDR2 YSLEER. The CDR3 extends over 16 amino acids. V lost 3 bases and J 3 bases, leaving 16 bases between the germline ends. The CDR3 coding sequence is TGCGCCAGCAGCCAGACCTCAGGGCAGGGGACAGATACGCAGTATTTT. Translation: CASSQTSGQGTDTQYF.

The chain recombines TRBV6-4 with TRBJ2-7; weak D call: TRBD1 (6 bases). The CDR3 length is 13 residues. The V gene's germline CDR1 is MRHNA and CDR2 SNTAGT. V lost 2 bases to trimming and J lost 7 bases, with 12 bases between them. Here the CDR3 reads CASSDQQGREQYF. CDR3 sequence (DNA): TGTGCCAGCAGTGACCAACAGGGTCGGGAGCAGTACTTC.

Points on this clone: The same CDR3 also results from other DNA sequences found in this sample. The V gene is TRBV6-1, the J gene TRBJ2-5; D gene ambiguous. CDR3 length: 11 residues. The germline V gene has CDR1 MNHNS and CDR2 SASEGT. The ends were cut back, 6 bases at V and 4 bases at J, with 6 bases in the middle. In DNA form, the CDR3 reads TGTGCCAGCAGCCCGTTAGAGACCCAGTACTTC. It specifies CASSPLETQYF.

In its sample, this clone was seen a few times. The rearrangement joins TRBV5-4 to TRBJ2-5; TRBD1 matches at 7 bases. This CDR3 has 16 residues. Trimming removed 2 bases from V and 1 base from J; junction bases left unmatched: 8. CDR1 is SGHNT and CDR2 is YYREEE in the germline V gene (reference sequence). This chain's CDR3 is CASSLAWDRLQETQYF. CDR3 DNA sequence: TGTGCCAGCAGCTTAGCGTGGGACAGACTCCAAGAGACCCAGTACTTC.

The V and J genes are TRBV28 and TRBJ2-6, with a weak D call TRBD2 (6 bases). CDR1 MDHEN and CDR2 SYDVKM come from the germline V gene. There are 15 residues in the CDR3. Deletions cut 6 bases from V and 2 bases from J, with 11 bases between. Here the CDR3 DNA reads TGTGCCAGCAGCCAAACGGGAGCTGGGGCCAACGTCCTGACTTTC. Translation gives CASSQTGAGANVLTF. The entire variable domain, with the rest obtained from reference TRBV28 and TRBJ2-6, is as follows: DVKVTQSSRYLVKRTGEKVFLECVQDMDHENMFWYRQDPGLGLRLIYFSYDVKMKEKGDIPEGYSVSREKKERFSLILESASTNQTSMYLCASSQTGAGANVLTFGAGSRLTVL.